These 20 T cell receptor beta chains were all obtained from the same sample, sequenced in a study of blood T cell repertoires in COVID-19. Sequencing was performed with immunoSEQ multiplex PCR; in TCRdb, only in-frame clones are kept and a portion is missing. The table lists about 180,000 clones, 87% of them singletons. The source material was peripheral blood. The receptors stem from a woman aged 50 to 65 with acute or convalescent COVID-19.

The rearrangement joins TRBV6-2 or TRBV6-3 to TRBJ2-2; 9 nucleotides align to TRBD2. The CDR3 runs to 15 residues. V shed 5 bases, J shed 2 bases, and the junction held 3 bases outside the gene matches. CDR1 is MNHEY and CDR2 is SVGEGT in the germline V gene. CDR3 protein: CASSRLAANTGELFF. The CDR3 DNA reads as TGTGCCAGCAGTCGACTAGCGGCCAACACCGGGGAGCTGTTTTTT.

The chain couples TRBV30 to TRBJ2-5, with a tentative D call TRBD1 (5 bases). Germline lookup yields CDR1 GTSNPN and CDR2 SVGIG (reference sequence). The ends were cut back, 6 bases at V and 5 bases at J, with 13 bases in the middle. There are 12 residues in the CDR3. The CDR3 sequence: CACSIGVETQYF. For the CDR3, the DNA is TGTGCCTGTAGCATAGGGGTCGAGACCCAGTACTTC. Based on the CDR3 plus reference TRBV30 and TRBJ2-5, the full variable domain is SQTIHQWPATLVQPVGSPLSLECTVEGTSNPNLYWYRQAAGRGLQLLFYSVGIGQISSEVPQNLSASRPQDRQFILSSKKLLLSDSGFYLCACSIGVETQYFGPGTRLLVL.

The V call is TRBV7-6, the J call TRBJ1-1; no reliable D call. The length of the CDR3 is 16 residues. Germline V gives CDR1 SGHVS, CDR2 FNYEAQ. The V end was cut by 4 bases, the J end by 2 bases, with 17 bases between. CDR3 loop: CASSSQLNSVNTEAFF. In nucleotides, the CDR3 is TGTGCCAGCAGCTCCCAACTAAACTCGGTCAACACTGAAGCTTTCTTT.

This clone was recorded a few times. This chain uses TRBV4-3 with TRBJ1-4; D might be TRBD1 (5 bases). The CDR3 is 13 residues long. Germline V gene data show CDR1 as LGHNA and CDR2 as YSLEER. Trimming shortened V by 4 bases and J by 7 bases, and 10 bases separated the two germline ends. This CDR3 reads CASSPGGVEKLFF. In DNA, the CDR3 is TGCGCCAGCAGCCCCGGGGGGGTTGAAAAACTGTTTTTT.

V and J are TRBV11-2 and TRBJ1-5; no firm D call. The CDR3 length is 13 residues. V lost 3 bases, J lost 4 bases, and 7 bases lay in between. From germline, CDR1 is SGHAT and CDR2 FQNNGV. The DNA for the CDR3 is TGTGCCAGCAGCTTTTCAGAAAATCAGCCCCAGCATTTT. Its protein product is CASSFSENQPQHF.

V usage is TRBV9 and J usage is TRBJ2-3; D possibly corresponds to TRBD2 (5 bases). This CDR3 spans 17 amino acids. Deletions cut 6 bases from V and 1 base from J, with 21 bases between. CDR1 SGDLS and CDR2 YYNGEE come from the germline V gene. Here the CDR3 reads CASTLEGGSGGTDTQYF. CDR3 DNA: TGTGCCAGCACCCTAGAGGGTGGGTCAGGAGGCACAGATACGCAGTATTTT.

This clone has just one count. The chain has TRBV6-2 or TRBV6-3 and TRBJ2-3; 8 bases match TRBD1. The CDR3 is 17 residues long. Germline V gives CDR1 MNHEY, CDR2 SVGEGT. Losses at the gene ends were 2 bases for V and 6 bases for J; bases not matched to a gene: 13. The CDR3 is CASSYPPDRATVDTQYF. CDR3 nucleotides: TGTGCCAGCAGTTACCCCCCGGACAGGGCGACAGTGGATACGCAGTATTTT.

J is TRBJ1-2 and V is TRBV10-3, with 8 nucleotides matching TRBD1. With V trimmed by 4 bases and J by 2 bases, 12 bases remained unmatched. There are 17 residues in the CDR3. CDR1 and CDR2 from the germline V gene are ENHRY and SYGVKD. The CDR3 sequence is CAISVLAPGQENYGYTF. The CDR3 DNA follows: TGTGCCATCAGTGTACTAGCGCCGGGACAGGAAAACTATGGCTACACCTTC.

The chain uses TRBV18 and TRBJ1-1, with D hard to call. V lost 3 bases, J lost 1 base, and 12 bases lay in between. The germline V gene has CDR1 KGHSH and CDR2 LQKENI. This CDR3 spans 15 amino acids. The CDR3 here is CASSPTRGGNTEAFF. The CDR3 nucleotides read TGTGCCAGCTCACCCACCCGGGGAGGGAACACTGAAGCTTTCTTT.

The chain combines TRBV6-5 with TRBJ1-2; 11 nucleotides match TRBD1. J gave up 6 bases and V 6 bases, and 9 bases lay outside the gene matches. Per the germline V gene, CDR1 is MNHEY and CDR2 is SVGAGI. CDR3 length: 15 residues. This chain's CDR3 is CASSRKPGQGDGYTF. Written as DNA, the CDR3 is TGTGCCAGCAGCCGAAAGCCGGGACAGGGGGATGGCTACACCTTC.

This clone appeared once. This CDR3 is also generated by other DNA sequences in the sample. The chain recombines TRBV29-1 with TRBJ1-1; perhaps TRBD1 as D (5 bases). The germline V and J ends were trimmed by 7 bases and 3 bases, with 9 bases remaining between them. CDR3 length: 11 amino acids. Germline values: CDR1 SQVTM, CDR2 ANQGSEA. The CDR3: CSARGYTEAFF. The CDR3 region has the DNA TGCAGCGCGAGGGGTTACACTGAAGCTTTCTTT.

As DNA, the CDR3 is TGTGCCAGCAGCCGGGACAGGAACACTGAAGCTTTCTTT. It encodes CASSRDRNTEAFF. The chain combines TRBV7-8 with TRBJ1-1, with 7 bases that match TRBD1. The CDR3 has 13 residues. The germline V gene has CDR1 SGHVS and CDR2 FQNEAQ. With V trimmed by 5 bases and J by 1 base, 1 base remained unmatched.

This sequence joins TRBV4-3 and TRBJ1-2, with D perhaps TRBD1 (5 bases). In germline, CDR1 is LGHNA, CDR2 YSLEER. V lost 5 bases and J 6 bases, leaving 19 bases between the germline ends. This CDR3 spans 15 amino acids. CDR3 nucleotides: TGCGCCAGCAGCTCGCAGAGTAACGGGGGGAATGGCTACACCTTC. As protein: CASSSQSNGGNGYTF.

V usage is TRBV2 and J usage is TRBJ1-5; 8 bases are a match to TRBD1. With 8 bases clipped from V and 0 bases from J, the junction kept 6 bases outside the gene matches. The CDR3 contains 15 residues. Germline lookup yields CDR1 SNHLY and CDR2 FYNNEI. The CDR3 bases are TGTGCCAGCGGGGACAGGACTTTTAGCAATCAGCCCCAGCATTTT. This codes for CASGDRTFSNQPQHF.

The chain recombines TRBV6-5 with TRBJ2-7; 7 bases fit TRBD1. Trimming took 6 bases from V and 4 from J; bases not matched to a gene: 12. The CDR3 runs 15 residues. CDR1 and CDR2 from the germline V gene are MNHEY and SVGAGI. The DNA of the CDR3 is TGTGCCAGCAGACCGCTAGGGACAGACCTTTACGAGCAGTACTTC. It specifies CASRPLGTDLYEQYF.

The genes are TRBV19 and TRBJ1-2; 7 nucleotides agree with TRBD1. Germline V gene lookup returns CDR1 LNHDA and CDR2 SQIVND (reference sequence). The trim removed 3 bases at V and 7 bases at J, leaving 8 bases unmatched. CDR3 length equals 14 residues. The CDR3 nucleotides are TGTGCCAGTAGTATGGACAGGACCCCGAGTGGCTACACCTTC. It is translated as CASSMDRTPSGYTF.

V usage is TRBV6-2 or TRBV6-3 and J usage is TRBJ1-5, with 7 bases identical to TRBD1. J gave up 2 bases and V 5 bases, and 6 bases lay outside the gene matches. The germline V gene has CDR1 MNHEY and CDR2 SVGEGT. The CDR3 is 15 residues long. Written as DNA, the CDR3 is TGTGCCAGCAGTCCAGGGGGATTGGGCAATCAGCCCCAGCATTTT. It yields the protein CASSPGGLGNQPQHF.

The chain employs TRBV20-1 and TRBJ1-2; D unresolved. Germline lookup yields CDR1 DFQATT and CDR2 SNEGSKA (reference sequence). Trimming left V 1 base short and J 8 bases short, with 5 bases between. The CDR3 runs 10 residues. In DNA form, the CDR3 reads TGCAGTGCTAGAGCCTCCGGCTACACCTTC. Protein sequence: CSARASGYTF.

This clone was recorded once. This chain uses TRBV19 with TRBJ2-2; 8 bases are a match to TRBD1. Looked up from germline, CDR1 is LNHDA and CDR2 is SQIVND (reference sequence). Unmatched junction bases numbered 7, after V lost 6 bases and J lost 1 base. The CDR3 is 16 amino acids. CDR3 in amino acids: CASSNRQGWNTGELFF. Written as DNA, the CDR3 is TGTGCCAGTAGCAACAGACAGGGGTGGAACACCGGGGAGCTGTTTTTT.

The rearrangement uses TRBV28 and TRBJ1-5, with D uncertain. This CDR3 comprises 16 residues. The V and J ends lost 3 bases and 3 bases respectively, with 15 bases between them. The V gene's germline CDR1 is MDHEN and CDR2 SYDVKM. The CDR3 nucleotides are TGTGCCAGCAGTTTTGGAAGTTGGGCCACCAATCAGCCCCAGCATTTT. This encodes CASSFGSWATNQPQHF.